One and the same sample provided the 4 T cell receptor beta chains below, sequenced in a study of T cells after yellow fever vaccination. TCRdb re-analysed the 5' RACE reads in MiXCR, keeping a single row per CDR3 protein. The sample records 500,000 to 650,000 distinct CDR3 sequences, around an eighth being singletons. This specimen consisted of PBMCs, obtained on the day of the yellow fever booster vaccination. The receptors come from a man aged 30 to 45 who received the YFV17D yellow fever vaccine.

This clonotype has a handful of counts. The V call is TRBV5-1, the J call TRBJ1-1; maybe TRBD1 (6 bases). The V end lost 4 bases, the J end lost 7 bases, and 11 bases lay between the germline ends. CDR1 is SGHRS and CDR2 is YFSETQ in the germline V gene. CDR3 length: 12 residues. CDR3: CASSLQGFEAFF. CDR3 coding DNA: TGCGCCAGCAGCCTACAGGGCTTTGAAGCTTTCTTT.

This clonotype was observed a few times. The V and J genes are TRBV21-1 and TRBJ2-7; the table assigns TRBD2, which was not confirmed against the DNA. TRBV21-1 is termed a pseudogene. The CDR3 extends over 17 amino acids. CDR3 sequence (DNA): TGTGCCAGCAGCAGGATCTTGATTTGGGACTTCTCCTACGAGCAGTACTTC. Translating gives CASSRILIWDFSYEQYF.

This clonotype was picked up many times. This chain links TRBV7-9 with TRBJ2-1, with 7 bases that match TRBD2. Germline values: CDR1 SEHNR, CDR2 FQNEAQ (reference sequence). The CDR3 loop spans 13 amino acids. J lost 6 bases, V lost 10 bases, and 9 bases had no gene match. CDR3: CATTGRAVNEQFF. CDR3 DNA sequence: TGTGCCACCACGGGGAGGGCCGTCAATGAGCAGTTCTTC.

J is TRBJ2-1 and V is TRBV21-1; the table's TRBD2 call for D was not verified on the DNA. TRBV21-1 is a known pseudogene. The CDR3 is 13 amino acids. The CDR3 is CASIQREKNEQFF. For the CDR3, the DNA is TGTGCCAGCATCCAGCGGGAGAAGAATGAGCAGTTCTTC.